This TCR beta chain was recorded in a study of glioma-infiltrating T cells after dendritic cell vaccination. Time point noted: after dendritic cell vaccination, including at tumor progression/relapse. Before vaccination, two weeks after the third vaccination, and at progression, PBMC were collected. Repertoires were generated with immunoSEQ multiplex PCR, while TCRdb's copy carries only in-frame clones and drops some. Of more than 20,000 clones in the sample, roughly 91% were seen once. Trimming at V came to 0 bases and at J to 7 bases, leaving 6 bases not matched to a gene. CDR1 and CDR2 from the germline V gene are SGHTA and FQGNSA. This CDR3 contains 17 residues.

The chain employs TRBV7-2 and TRBJ2-5; 15 bases are shared with TRBD2. The specimen comprised blood, sampled after dendritic cell vaccination. This TCR came from a human donor with glioblastoma. The CDR3 loop is CASSLAGRTSGGGTQYF. In DNA, the CDR3 is TGTGCCAGCAGCTTAGCGGGGAGGACTAGCGGGGGGGGGACCCAGTACTTC. Full variable domain (rest looked up from reference TRBV7-2 and TRBJ2-5): GAGVSQSPSNKVTEKGKDVELRCDPISGHTALYWYRQSLGQGLEFLIYFQGNSAPDKSGLPSDRFSAERTGGSVSTLTIQRTQQEDSAVYLCASSLAGRTSGGGTQYFGPGTRLLVL.